This TCR beta chain was found in a study of beta chain features in type 1 diabetes. Findings and caveats of the study: A moderate, significant TCRB CDR3 shortening appeared in type 1 diabetes across four CD4+ subsets. Patients showed naive, central memory and Treg TCRB repertoires that appeared more similar than those of healthy donors.

The CDR3 is 14 residues long. Germline lookup yields CDR1 ENHRY and CDR2 SYGVKD. Germline trimming cut 3 bases from V and 6 bases from J; bases unmatched to any gene: 4. This clone came up a few times. The target antigen is unknown. The sequenced template was cDNA made from the entire isolated RNA. The study sequenced naive, central memory and regulatory T cell samples to an average of about 3.5 million reads. Generated by immunoSEQ multiplex PCR, the TCRdb table keeps only in-frame clones and is missing some. The sample lists a few hundred thousand clones, about a tenth occurring once. Cells sorted by CD45RO/CCR7/CD25/CD127/CD95/CD27 comprised CD4+ naive, central memory, regulatory and stem cell-like memory cells.

The specimen sequenced was central memory CD4+ T cells from blood. This chain links TRBV10-3 with TRBJ2-1, with TRBD2 identical over 8 bases. This sequence originates from a man between 18 and 29 years old in good health. The CDR3 here is CAISEAGDFNEQFF. The CDR3 DNA is TGTGCCATCAGTGAAGCGGGAGATTTCAATGAGCAGTTCTTC.